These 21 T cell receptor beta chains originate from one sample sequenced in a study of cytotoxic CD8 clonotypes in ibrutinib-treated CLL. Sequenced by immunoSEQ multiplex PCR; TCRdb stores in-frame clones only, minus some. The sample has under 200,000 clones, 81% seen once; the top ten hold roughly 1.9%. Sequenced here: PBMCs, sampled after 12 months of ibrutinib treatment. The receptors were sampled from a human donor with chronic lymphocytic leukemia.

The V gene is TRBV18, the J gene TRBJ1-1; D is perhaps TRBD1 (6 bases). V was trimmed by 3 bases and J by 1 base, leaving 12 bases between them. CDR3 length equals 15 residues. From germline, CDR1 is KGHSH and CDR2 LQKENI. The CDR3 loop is CASSPQGTGNTEAFF. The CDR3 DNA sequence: TGTGCCAGCTCACCCCAGGGGACTGGGAACACTGAAGCTTTCTTT. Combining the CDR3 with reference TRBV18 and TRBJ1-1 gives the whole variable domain NAGVMQNPRHLVRRRGQEARLRCSPMKGHSHVYWYRQLPEEGLKFMVYLQKENIIDESGMPKERFSAEFPKEGPSILRIQQVVRGDSAAYFCASSPQGTGNTEAFFGQGTRLTVV.

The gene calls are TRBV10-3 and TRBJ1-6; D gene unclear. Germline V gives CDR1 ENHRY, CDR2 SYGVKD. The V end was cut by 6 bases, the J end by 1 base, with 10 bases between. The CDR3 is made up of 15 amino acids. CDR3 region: CAIRTDGSYNSPLHF. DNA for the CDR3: TGTGCCATCAGGACGGACGGATCCTATAATTCACCCCTCCACTTT.

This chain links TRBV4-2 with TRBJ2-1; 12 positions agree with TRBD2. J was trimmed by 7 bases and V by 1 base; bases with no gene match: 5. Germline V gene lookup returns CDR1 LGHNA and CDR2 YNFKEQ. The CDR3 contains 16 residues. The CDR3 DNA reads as TGTGCCAGCAGCCAAGGTGCTAGCGGGAGGGCAAATGAGCAGTTCTTC. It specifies CASSQGASGRANEQFF.

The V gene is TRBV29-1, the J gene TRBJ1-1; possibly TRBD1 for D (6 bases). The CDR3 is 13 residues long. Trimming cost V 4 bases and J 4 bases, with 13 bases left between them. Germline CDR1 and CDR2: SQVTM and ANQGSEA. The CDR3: CSVVQGRVTEAFF. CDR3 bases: TGCAGCGTTGTCCAGGGGCGAGTCACTGAAGCTTTCTTT. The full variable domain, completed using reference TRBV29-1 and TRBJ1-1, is SAVISQKPSRDICQRGTSLTIQCQVDSQVTMMFWYRQQPGQSLTLIATANQGSEATYESGFVIDKFPISRPNLTFSTLTVSNMSPEDSSIYLCSVVQGRVTEAFFGQGTRLTVV.

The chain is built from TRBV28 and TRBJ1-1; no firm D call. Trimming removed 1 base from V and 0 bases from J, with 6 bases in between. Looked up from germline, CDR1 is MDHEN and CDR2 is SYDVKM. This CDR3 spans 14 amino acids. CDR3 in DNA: TGTGCCAGCAGTTTATACGGCATGAACACTGAAGCTTTCTTT. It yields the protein CASSLYGMNTEAFF.

CDR3 nucleotide sequence: TGTGCCAGCAGCGTCAGAGACTCTGGGGCCAACGTCCTGACTTTC. Its protein is CASSVRDSGANVLTF. The V call is TRBV9, the J call TRBJ2-6; D is uncertain. CDR3 length equals 15 residues. Germline lookup yields CDR1 SGDLS and CDR2 YYNGEE. V gave up 2 bases and J gave up 0 bases, with 6 bases separating them. Full variable domain (remainder filled in from reference TRBV9 and TRBJ2-6): DSGVTQTPKHLITATGQRVTLRCSPRSGDLSVYWYQQSLDQGLQFLIQYYNGEERAKGNILERFSAQQFPDLHSELNLSSLELGDSALYFCASSVRDSGANVLTFGAGSRLTVL.

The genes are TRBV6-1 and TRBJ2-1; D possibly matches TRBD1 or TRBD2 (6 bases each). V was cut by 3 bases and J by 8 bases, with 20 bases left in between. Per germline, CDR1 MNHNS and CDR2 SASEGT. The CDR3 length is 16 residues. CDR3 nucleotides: TGTGCCAGCAGTGACCCACCCGGGGCAGGGGAGGATGAGCAGTTCTTC. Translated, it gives CASSDPPGAGEDEQFF.

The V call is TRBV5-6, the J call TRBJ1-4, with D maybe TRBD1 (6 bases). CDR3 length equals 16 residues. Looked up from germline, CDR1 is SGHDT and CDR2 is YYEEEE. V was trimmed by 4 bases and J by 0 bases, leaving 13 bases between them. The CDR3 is CASSQGDISTNEKLFF. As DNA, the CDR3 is TGTGCCAGCAGCCAAGGGGACATCTCAACTAATGAAAAACTGTTTTTT.

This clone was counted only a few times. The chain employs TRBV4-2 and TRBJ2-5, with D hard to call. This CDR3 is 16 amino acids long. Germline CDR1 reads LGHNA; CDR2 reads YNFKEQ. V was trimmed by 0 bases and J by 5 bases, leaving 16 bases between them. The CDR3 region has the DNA TGTGCCAGCAGCCAAGAGCTCGAGACCCCCGCCGAGACCCAGTACTTC. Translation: CASSQELETPAETQYF.

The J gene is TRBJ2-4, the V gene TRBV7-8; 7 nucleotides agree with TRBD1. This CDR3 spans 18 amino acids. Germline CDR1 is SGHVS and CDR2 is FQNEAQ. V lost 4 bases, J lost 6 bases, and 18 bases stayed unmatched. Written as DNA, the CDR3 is TGTGCCAGCAGCTGGACCGCGGTGATCGGGACAGAAGGAAACATTCAGTACTTC. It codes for CASSWTAVIGTEGNIQYF.

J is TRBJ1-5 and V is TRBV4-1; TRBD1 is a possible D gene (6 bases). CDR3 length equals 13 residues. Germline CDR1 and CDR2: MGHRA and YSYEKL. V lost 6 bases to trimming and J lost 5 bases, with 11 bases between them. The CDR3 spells CASSRNRDQPQHF. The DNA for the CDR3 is TGCGCCAGCAGTCGTAACAGGGATCAGCCCCAGCATTTT.

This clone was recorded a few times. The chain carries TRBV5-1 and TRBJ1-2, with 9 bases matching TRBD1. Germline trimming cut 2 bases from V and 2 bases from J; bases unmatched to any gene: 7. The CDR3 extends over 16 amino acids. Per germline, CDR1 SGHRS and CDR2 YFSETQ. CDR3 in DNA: TGCGCCAGCAGCTTAACACCCGGGACAGGGAACTATGGCTACACCTTC. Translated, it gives CASSLTPGTGNYGYTF.

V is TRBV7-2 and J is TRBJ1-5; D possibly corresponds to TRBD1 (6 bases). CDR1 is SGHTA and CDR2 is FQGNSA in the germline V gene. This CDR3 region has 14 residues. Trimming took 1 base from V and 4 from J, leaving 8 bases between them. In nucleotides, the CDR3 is TGTGCCAGCAGCTTAGGCAGGGGTAATCAGCCCCAGCATTTT. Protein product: CASSLGRGNQPQHF.

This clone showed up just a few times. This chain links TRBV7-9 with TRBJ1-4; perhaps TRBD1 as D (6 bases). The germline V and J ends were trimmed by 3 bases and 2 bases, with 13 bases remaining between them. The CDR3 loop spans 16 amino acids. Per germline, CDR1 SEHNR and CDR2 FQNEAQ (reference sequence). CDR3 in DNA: TGTGCCAGCAGCTTTACCTCAGGGGTTACTAATGAAAAACTGTTTTTT. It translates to CASSFTSGVTNEKLFF.

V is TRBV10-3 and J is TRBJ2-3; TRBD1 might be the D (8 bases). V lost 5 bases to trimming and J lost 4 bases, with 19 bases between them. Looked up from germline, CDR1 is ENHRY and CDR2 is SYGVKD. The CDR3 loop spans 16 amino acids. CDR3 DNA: TGTGCCATCAGTTACAACAGGGGGGGGTATGCAGATACGCAGTATTTT. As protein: CAISYNRGGYADTQYF.

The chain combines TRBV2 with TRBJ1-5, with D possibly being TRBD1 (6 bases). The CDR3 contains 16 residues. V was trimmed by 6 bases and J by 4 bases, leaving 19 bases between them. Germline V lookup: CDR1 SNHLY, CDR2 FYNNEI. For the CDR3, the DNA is TGTGCCAGCAGGTGGGGGACGGGGGCTGGTAATCAGCCCCAGCATTTT. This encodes CASRWGTGAGNQPQHF.

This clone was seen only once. This CDR3 is CASSGDPGQGNGGYTF. CDR3 in DNA: TGTGCCAGCAGCGGCGACCCCGGACAGGGAAATGGGGGCTACACCTTC. The rearrangement links TRBV5-4 to TRBJ1-2; 8 bases agree with TRBD1. The V gene's germline CDR1 is SGHNT and CDR2 YYREEE (reference sequence). Trimming took 4 bases from V and 8 from J; bases not matched to a gene: 16. The CDR3 has 16 residues.

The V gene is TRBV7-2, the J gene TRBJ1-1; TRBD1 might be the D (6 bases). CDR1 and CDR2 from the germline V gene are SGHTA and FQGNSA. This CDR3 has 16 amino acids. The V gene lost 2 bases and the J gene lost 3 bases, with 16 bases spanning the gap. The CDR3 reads CASSLRAGGLHTEAFF. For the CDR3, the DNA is TGTGCCAGCAGCTTAAGGGCGGGGGGGCTACACACTGAAGCTTTCTTT.

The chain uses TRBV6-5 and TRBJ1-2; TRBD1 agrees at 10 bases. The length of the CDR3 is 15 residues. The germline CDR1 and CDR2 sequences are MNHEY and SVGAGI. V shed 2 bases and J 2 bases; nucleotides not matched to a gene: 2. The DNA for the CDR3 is TGTGCCAGCAGTTACCGGACAGGGGGGAACTATGGCTACACCTTC. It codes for CASSYRTGGNYGYTF.

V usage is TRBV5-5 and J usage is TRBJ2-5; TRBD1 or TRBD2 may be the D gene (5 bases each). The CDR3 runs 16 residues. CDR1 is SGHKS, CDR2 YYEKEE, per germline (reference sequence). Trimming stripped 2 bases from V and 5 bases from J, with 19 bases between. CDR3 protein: CASSFLGLLPGETQYF. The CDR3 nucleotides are TGTGCCAGCAGCTTCCTTGGACTGCTGCCAGGGGAGACCCAGTACTTC.

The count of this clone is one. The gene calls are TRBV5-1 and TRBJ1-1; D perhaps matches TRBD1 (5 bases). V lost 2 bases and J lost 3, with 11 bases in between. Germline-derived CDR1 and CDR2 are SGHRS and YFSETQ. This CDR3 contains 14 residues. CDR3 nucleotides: TGCGCCAGCAGCTTTCAGGGCCGGGACACTGAAGCTTTCTTT. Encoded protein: CASSFQGRDTEAFF. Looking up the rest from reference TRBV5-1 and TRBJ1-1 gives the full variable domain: KAGVTQTPRYLIKTRGQQVTLSCSPISGHRSVSWYQQTPGQGLQFLFEYFSETQRNKGNFPGRFSGRQFSNSRSEMNVSTLELGDSALYLCASSFQGRDTEAFFGQGTRLTVV.